This T cell receptor beta chain originates from a study of prognosis after radiotherapy for stage I lung cancer. Study details: Stereotactic body radiotherapy was given without concurrent therapy in all patients.

General study results and limits: Among expanded TCR clones, tumor specificity was not determined. Where distant metastases developed, patients had lower Shannon entropy after stereotactic body radiation therapy.

The authors drew six milliliters of peripheral blood at each of two time points. Many counts were recorded for this clonotype. The target antigen is unknown. Multiplex PCR, run in two rounds, amplified TCR beta CDR3 from genomic DNA. First-round PCR employed TRBV- and TRBJ-specific primers for each gene. In TCRdb, the multiplex PCR reads were re-called with MiXCR into one record per CDR3 protein. The repertoire holds approximately 22,000 distinct CDR3 sequences, with roughly two fifths as singletons. The CDR3 is 14 residues long. Germline CDR1 and CDR2: LNHDA and SQIVND (reference sequence). The V segment lost 4 bases and the J segment 8 bases; nucleotides outside the gene matches: 4.

Sequenced here: PBMCs, sampled before or after stereotactic body radiation therapy (not recorded which). The TCR comes from a donor over 45 with non-small cell lung cancer. The chain uses TRBV19 and TRBJ2-1; 11 bases are shared with TRBD2. In DNA form, the CDR3 reads TGTGCCAGTAGTAATAGCGGGAGGGGCGATGAGCAGTTCTTC. Its protein is CASSNSGRGDEQFF.